Listed here is a single T cell receptor (beta chain). The target antigen is unknown. The data were obtained in a study of long-term antiretroviral therapy in people with HIV. Study-wide findings and caveats: Those clones which expanded before ART made up the dominant part of the repertoire at all time points. Dating from the mid-2000s to the late 2010s, the blood was possibly obtained under older ART regimens.

Roughly 0.85-10 million cryopreserved PBMC were held in samples before DNA extraction. Runs used v3.0 of the immunoSEQ assay and were done at survey level. Sequencing was designed to cover roughly 40,000-55,000 T-cell genomes in each sample. TCRdb's copy holds only in-frame clones and misses some; the assay was immunoSEQ multiplex PCR. This table holds tens of thousands of clones, around 86% found once. V was shortened by 0 bases and J by 7 bases, with 21 bases between the two germline ends. This CDR3 contains 18 residues. In germline, CDR1 is LNHNV, CDR2 YYDKDF (reference sequence). The sequence was collected from a man aged 18-30 years with HIV. V is TRBV15 and J is TRBJ1-4; the D gene is possibly TRBD1 (6 bases). This material consisted of unsorted PBMCs, taken 0.2 years before starting antiretroviral therapy. The CDR3 reads CATSRDLMWGGEGEKLFF. For the CDR3, the DNA is TGTGCCACCAGCAGAGATTTAATGTGGGGGGGCGAGGGTGAAAAACTGTTTTTT.